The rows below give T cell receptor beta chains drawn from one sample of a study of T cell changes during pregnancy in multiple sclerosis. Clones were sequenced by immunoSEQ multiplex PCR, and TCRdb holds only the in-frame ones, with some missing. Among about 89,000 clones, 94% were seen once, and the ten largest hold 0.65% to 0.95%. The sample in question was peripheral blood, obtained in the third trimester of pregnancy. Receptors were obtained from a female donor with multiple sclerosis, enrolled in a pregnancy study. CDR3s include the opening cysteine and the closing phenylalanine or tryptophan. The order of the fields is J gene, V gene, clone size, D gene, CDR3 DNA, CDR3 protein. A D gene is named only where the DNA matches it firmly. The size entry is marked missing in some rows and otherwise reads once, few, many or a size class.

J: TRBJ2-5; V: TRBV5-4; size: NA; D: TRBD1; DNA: TGTGCCAGCAGCGACGGACAGGGGAGGCAGACCCAGTACTTC; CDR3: CASSDGQGRQTQYF
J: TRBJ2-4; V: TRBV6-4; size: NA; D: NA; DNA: TGTGCCAGCAGTCCGGGGGGCGGCATTCAGTACTTC; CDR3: CASSPGGGIQYF
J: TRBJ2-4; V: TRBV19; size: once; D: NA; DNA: TGTGCCAGTAGTAACTTACAGGGTAAACCCAAAAACATTCAGTACTTC; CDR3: CASSNLQGKPKNIQYF
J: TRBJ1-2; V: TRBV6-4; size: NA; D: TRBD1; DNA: TGTGCCAGCAGACAAACAACCAGGGGGCCGGGGGATGGCTACACCTTC; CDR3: CASRQTTRGPGDGYTF
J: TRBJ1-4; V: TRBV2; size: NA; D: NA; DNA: TGTGCCAGCATGGGCGTTTTTGGGGAAAAACTGTTTTTT; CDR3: CASMGVFGEKLFF
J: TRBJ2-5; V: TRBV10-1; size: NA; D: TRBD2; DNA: TGCGCCAGCAGTGGGGGGACTAGCGGGCAAGAGACCCAGTACTTC; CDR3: CASSGGTSGQETQYF
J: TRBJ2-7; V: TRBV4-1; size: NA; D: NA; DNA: TGCGCCAGCAGCCAAGTCTCTGGCACTACCTACGAGCAGTACTTC; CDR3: CASSQVSGTTYEQYF
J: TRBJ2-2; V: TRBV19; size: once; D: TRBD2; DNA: TGTGCCAGCGGTGGACTAGCGGGAGTTATCGGGGAGCTGTTTTTT; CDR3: CASGGLAGVIGELFF
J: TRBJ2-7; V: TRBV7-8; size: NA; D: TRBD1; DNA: TGTGCCAGCAGCGTGGGACAGGGGGCCGAGCAGTACTTC; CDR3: CASSVGQGAEQYF
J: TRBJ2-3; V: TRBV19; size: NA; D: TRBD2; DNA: TGTGCCAGTAGTAAGTATGAGTCGACCGGGACTAGCAGCACAGATACGCAGTATTTT; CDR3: CASSKYESTGTSSTDTQYF
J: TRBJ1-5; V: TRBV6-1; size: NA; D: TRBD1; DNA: TGTGCCAGCAGTGACGACAGGGGGACTCATCAGCCCCAGCATTTT; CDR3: CASSDDRGTHQPQHF
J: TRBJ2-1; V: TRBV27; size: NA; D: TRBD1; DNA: TGTGCCAGCAGTCCCGGGACAGGGGGGTATGAGCAGTTCTTC; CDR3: CASSPGTGGYEQFF
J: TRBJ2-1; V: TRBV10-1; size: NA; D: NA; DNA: TGCGCCAGCAGTGAAACCGGTAGTATTGAGCAGTTCTTC; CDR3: CASSETGSIEQFF
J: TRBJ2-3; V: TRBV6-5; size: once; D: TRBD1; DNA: TGTGCCAGCAGAATACAGGGGGCTCTAGATACGCAGTATTTT; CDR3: CASRIQGALDTQYF
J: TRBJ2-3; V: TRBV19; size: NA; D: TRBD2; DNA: TGTGCCAGTACCTCAAAGAGACTAGCGGACACAGATACGCAGTATTTT; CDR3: CASTSKRLADTDTQYF
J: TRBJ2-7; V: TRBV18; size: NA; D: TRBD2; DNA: TGTGCCAGCTCACCTTCGCTAGCGGGAGAAAAATACGAGCAGTACTTC; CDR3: CASSPSLAGEKYEQYF
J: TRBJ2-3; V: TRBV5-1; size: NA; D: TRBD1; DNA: TGCGCCAGCAGCTTGGGACAGGGGATCGGCGATACGCAGTATTTT; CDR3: CASSLGQGIGDTQYF
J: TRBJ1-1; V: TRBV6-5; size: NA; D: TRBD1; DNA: TGTGCCAGCAGTTACTCCCGGACAGGGTGGGCTTTCTTT; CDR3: CASSYSRTGWAFF
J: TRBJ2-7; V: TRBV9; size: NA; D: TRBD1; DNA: TGTGCCAGCAGCGTAGGGGACAGGAGCTCCTACGAGCAGTACTTC; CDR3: CASSVGDRSSYEQYF
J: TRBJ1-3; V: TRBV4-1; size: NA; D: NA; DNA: TGCGCCAGCAGCCAGGATCTAACAGGGAACACCATATATTTT; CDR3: CASSQDLTGNTIYF
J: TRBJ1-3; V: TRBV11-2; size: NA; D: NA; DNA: TGTGCCAGCAGCCGGGCCACCGGGGCTGGAAACACCATATATTTT; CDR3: CASSRATGAGNTIYF
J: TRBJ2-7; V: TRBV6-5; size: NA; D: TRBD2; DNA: TGTGCCAGCAGCCAGGGACTAGCCTACGAGCAGTACTTC; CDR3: CASSQGLAYEQYF
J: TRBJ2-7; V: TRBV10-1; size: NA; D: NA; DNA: TGCGCCAGCAGTGAGTCTAGCAGAATACTCTCCTACGAGCAGTACTTC; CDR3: CASSESSRILSYEQYF
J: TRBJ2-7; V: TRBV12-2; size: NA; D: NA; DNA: TGTGCAAGTCGCTTAATCTTGCGGGGCCGACAGCCTTCCTACGAGCAGTACTTC; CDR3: CASRLILRGRQPSYEQYF
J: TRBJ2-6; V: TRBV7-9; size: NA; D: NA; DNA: TGTGCCAGCAGCATCACAGAATCTGGGGCCAACGTCCTGACTTTC; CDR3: CASSITESGANVLTF
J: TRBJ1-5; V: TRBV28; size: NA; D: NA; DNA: TGTGCCAGCAGTTTAACAGGGAGCAATCAGCCCCAGCATTTT; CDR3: CASSLTGSNQPQHF
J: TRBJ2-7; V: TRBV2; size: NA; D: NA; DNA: TGTGCCAGCAGTGAGAGTTCTAGGCCGGCCTACGAGCAGTACTTC; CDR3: CASSESSRPAYEQYF
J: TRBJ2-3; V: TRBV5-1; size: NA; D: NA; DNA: TGCGCCAGCAGGAGAGAAGGAGGTAGCGCAGATACGCAGTATTTT; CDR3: CASRREGGSADTQYF
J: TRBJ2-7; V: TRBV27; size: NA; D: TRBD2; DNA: TGTGCCAGCAGTACGGGAGGTCCCTTTATGTTCTACGAGCAGTACTTC; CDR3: CASSTGGPFMFYEQYF
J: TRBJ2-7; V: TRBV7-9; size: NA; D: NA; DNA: TGTGCCAGCAGCACCCCGAGCCCCCTCTCCTACGAGCAGTACTTC; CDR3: CASSTPSPLSYEQYF
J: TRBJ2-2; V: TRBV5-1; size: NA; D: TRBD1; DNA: TGCGCCAGCAGTTCGCGGGACAGGGGGAGCGCGAACACCGGGGAGCTGTTTTTT; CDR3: CASSSRDRGSANTGELFF